This T cell receptor beta chain was documented in a study of response to subunit inactivated influenza vaccine. In its sample, this clonotype was seen many times. This CDR3 has 16 amino acids. Germline V lookup: CDR1 MDHEN, CDR2 SYDVKM. The junction had 10 bases not matched to a gene; V was cut back by 7 bases and J by 3 bases. TCRdb re-derived calls from the RT-PCR reads in MiXCR, one entry per CDR3 protein. Counted here are roughly 500,000 distinct CDR3 sequences, about 15% occurring once; the ten biggest clones make up approximately 3%. This receptor was obtained from a man aged 45-69 years who received an inactivated influenza vaccine. This sample comprised CD4+ T cells sorted from PBMCs, obtained less than 30 months after vaccination. The V gene is TRBV28, the J gene TRBJ2-7; 12 bases line up with TRBD1. The CDR3 region has the DNA TGTGCCAGCACTAAGGGGGACAGGGGGCTCAACTACGAGCAGTACTTC. Protein product: CASTKGDRGLNYEQYF. The complete variable domain, with remaining parts taken from reference TRBV28 and TRBJ2-7, reads DVKVTQSSRYLVKRTGEKVFLECVQDMDHENMFWYRQDPGLGLRLIYFSYDVKMKEKGDIPEGYSVSREKKERFSLILESASTNQTSMYLCASTKGDRGLNYEQYFGPGTRLTVT.